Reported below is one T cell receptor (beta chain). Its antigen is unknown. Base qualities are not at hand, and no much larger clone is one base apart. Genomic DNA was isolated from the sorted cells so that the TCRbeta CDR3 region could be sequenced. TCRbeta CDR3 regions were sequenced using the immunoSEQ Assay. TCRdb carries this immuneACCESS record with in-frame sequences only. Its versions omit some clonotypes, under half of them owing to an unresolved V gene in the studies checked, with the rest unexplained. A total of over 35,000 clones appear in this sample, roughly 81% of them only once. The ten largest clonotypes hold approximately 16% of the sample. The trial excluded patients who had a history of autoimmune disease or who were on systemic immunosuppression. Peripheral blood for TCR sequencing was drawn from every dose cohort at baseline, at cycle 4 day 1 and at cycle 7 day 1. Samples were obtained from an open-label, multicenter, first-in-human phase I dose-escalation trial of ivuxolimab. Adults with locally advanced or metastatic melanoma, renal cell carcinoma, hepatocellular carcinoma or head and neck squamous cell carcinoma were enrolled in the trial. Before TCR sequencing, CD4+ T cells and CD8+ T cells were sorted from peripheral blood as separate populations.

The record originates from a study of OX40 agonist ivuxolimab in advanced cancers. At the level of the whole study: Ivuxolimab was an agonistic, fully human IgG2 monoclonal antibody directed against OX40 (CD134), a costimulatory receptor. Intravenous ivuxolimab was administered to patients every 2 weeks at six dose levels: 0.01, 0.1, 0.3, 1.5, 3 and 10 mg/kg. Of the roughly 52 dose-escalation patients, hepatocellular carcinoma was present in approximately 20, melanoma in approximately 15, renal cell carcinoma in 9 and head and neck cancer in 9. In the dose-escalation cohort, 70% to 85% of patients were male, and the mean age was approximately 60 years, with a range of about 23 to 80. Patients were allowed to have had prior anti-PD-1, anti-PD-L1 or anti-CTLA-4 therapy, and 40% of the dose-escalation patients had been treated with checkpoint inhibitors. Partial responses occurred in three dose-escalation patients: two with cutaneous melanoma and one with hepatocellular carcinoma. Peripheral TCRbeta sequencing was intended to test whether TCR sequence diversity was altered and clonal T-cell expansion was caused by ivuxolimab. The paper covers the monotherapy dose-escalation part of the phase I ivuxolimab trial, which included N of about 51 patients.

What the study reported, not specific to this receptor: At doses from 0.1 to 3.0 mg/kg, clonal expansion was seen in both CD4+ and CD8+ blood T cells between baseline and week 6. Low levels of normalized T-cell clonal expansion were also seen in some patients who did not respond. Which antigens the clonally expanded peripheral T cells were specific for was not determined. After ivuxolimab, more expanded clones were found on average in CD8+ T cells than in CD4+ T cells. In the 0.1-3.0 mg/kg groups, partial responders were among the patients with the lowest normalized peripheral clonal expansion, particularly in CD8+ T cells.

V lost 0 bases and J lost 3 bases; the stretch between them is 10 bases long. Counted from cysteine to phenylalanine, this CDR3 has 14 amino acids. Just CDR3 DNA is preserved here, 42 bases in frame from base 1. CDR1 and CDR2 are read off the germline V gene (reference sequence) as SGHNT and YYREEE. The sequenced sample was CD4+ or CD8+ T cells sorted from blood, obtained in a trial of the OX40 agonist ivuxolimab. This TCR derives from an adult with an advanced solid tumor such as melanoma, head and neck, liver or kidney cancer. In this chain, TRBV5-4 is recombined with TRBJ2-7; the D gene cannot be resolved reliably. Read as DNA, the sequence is TGTGCCAGCAGCTTGGTAGGCAGAAACTACGAGCAGTACTTC. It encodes CASSLVGRNYEQYF.